This section outlines one T cell receptor (beta chain) sequence together with its context. The sample comes from a study of technical replicates of blood from several donors. Libraries were prepared by immunoSEQ multiplex PCR; TCRdb keeps only in-frame clonotypes and omits some of them. Of 80,000 to 100,000 clones listed, around 96% are singletons. Germline V gene sequence: CDR1 LNHDA, CDR2 SQIVND (reference sequence). The CDR3 sequence is 11 residues long. Trimming removed 11 bases from V and 5 bases from J, with 12 bases in between. The chain joins TRBV19 to TRBJ1-1; D is possibly TRBD1 (5 bases). This clonotype was obtained from a human donor in good health. Sequenced: T cells isolated from PBMCs. The CDR3 DNA sequence: TGTGCCTCGGGGGGATATACTGAAGCTTTCTTT. Amino acids: CASGGYTEAFF. Full variable domain (outside the CDR3, taken from reference TRBV19 and TRBJ1-1): DGGITQSPKYLFRKEGQNVTLSCEQNLNHDAMYWYRQDPGQGLRLIYYSQIVNDFQKGDIAEGYSVSREKKESFPLTVTSAQKNPTAFYLCASGGYTEAFFGQGTRLTVV.